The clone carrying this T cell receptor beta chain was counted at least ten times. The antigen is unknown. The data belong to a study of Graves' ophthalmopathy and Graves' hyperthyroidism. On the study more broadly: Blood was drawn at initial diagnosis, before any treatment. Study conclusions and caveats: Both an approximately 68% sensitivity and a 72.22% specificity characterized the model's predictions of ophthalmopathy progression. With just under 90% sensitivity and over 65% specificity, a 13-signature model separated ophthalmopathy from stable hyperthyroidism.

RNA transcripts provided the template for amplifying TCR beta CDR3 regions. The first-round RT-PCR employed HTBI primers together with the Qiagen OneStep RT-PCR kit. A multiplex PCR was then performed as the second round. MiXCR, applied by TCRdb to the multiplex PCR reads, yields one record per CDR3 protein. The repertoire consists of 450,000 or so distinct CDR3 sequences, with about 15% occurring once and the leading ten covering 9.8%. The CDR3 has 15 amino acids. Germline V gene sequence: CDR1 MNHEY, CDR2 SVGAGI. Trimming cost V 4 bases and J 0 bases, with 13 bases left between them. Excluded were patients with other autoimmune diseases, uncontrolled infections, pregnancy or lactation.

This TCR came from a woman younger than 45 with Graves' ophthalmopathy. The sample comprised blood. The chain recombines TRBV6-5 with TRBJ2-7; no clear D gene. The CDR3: CASSSSRVNSYEQYF. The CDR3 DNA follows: TGTGCCAGCAGTTCTTCAAGGGTTAACTCCTACGAGCAGTACTTC.